These 12 T cell receptor beta chains share one sample of origin, sequenced in a study of shared clonotypes between healthy human individuals. Using immunoSEQ multiplex PCR, the repertoire was profiled, and TCRdb retains in-frame clones only, with some absent. Of approximately 1.9 million clones listed, just over 90% are singletons. Naive CD8 cells lacked CD45RO and underwent positive selection for CCR7, leaving out terminally differentiated effector memory CD45RA+ cells. The sample was naive CD8+ T cells from PBMCs. The receptors originated from a young man in good health. Some clones in this sample may be carry-over from other donors' samples.

This rearrangement joins TRBV6-5 to TRBJ2-7; TRBD2 matches 7 bases. The CDR3 contains 14 residues. J gave up 7 bases and V 2 bases, and 8 bases lay outside the gene matches. Germline CDR1 reads MNHEY; CDR2 reads SVGAGI. The CDR3 sequence: CASSYLAGDQEQYF. CDR3 nucleotides: TGTGCCAGCAGTTACCTCGCGGGAGACCAAGAGCAGTACTTC.

This chain connects TRBV6-1 to TRBJ2-7; D may correspond to TRBD1 or TRBD2 (5 bases each). The CDR3 is 15 amino acids. The germline V gene has CDR1 MNHNS and CDR2 SASEGT. V shed 0 bases and J shed 5 bases, with 14 bases lying between them. CDR3 DNA sequence: TGTGCCAGCAGTGAAGCTGTTGCCAGAGGGGACGAGCAGTACTTC. Its protein is CASSEAVARGDEQYF.

The chain has TRBV4-2 and TRBJ2-3; 8 bases are a match to TRBD1. V shed 0 bases and J 2 bases; nucleotides not matched to a gene: 4. The CDR3 extends over 16 amino acids. Germline CDR1 is LGHNA and CDR2 is YNFKEQ. The CDR3 DNA follows: TGTGCCAGCAGCCAAGATTCAGGGGGCTTCACAGATACGCAGTATTTT. Encoded protein: CASSQDSGGFTDTQYF.

The chain combines TRBV2 with TRBJ2-5; D tentatively fits TRBD1 or TRBD2 (5 bases each). Germline values: CDR1 SNHLY, CDR2 FYNNEI. V was trimmed by 11 bases and J by 5 bases, leaving 24 bases between them. The CDR3 runs to 15 residues. CDR3 loop: CAGPLGPNLSETQYF. The DNA for the CDR3 is TGTGCCGGCCCCTTGGGACCCAACCTGTCGGAGACCCAGTACTTC. Using reference TRBV2 and TRBJ2-5 for the parts outside the CDR3, the full variable domain is EPEVTQTPSHQVTQMGQEVILRCVPISNHLYFYWYRQILGQKVEFLVSFYNNEISEKSEIFDDQFSVERPDGSNFTLKIRSTKLEDSAMYFCAGPLGPNLSETQYFGPGTRLLVL.

The chain uses TRBV4-2 and TRBJ2-1, with D possibly being TRBD2 (6 bases). V gave up 0 bases and J gave up 0 bases, with 9 bases separating them. The CDR3 loop spans 16 amino acids. Germline V lookup: CDR1 LGHNA, CDR2 YNFKEQ. CDR3 protein: CASSQEVADSYNEQFF. The CDR3 bases are TGTGCCAGCAGCCAAGAAGTAGCGGACTCCTACAATGAGCAGTTCTTC.

V gene TRBV2 combines with J gene TRBJ2-5, with TRBD2 identical over 9 bases. Trimming at V came to 8 bases and at J to 5 bases, leaving 6 bases not matched to a gene. The germline V gene has CDR1 SNHLY and CDR2 FYNNEI. The CDR3 sequence is 13 residues long. The CDR3 nucleotides are TGTGCCAGCGCTAGCGGGATTGGTGAGACCCAGTACTTC. Translating gives CASASGIGETQYF.

The chain combines TRBV19 with TRBJ1-2, with 12 bases matching TRBD1. Germline V CDR1 and CDR2: LNHDA, SQIVND (reference sequence). V lost 5 bases, J lost 6 bases, and 7 bases stayed unmatched. The CDR3 loop spans 15 amino acids. This CDR3 is CASSLGTGGAHGYTF. CDR3 DNA: TGTGCCAGTAGTCTAGGGACAGGGGGCGCCCATGGCTACACCTTC.

The chain couples TRBV10-3 to TRBJ2-7, with 8 bases fitting TRBD1. CDR3 size: 14 residues. From germline, CDR1 is ENHRY and CDR2 SYGVKD. The V segment lost 6 bases and the J segment 3 bases; nucleotides outside the gene matches: 7. The CDR3 is CAIRDRGGLYEQYF. As DNA, the CDR3 is TGTGCCATCAGAGACAGGGGTGGTCTCTACGAGCAGTACTTC.

The chain joins TRBV4-3 to TRBJ2-5, with 10 positions matching TRBD1. This CDR3 has 18 amino acids. Germline V CDR1 and CDR2: LGHNA, YSLEER. With V trimmed by 3 bases and J by 4 bases, 14 bases remained unmatched. This CDR3 is CASSQITGTGDSRETQYF. The CDR3 nucleotides are TGCGCCAGCAGCCAGATAACCGGGACAGGGGATTCGCGAGAGACCCAGTACTTC.

V gene TRBV25-1 combines with J gene TRBJ1-2; tentative D call: TRBD1 (6 bases). The V gene lost 7 bases and the J gene lost 5 bases, with 8 bases spanning the gap. Germline V CDR1 and CDR2: MGHDK, SYGVNS. CDR3 length equals 11 residues. The CDR3 DNA reads TGTGCCAGCAACCAGGGGTATGGCTACACCTTC. It is translated as CASNQGYGYTF.

This chain uses TRBV7-8 with TRBJ2-1; TRBD2 matches 9 bases. The length of the CDR3 is 17 residues. J lost 0 bases, V lost 5 bases, and 8 bases had no gene match. Germline V gene data show CDR1 as SGHVS and CDR2 as FQNEAQ. The CDR3 loop reads CASSPPGSGSSYNEQFF. The DNA for the CDR3 is TGTGCCAGCAGCCCGCCGGGTAGCGGGAGCTCCTACAATGAGCAGTTCTTC. The full variable domain, with the rest looked up from reference TRBV7-8 and TRBJ2-1, is GAGVSQSPRYKVAKRGQDVALRCDPISGHVSLFWYQQALGQGPEFLTYFQNEAQLDKSGLPSDRFFAERPEGSVSTLKIQRTQQEDSAVYLCASSPPGSGSSYNEQFFGPGTRLTVL.

The V and J genes are TRBV28 and TRBJ1-5; 11 nucleotides agree with TRBD1. The germline V gene has CDR1 MDHEN and CDR2 SYDVKM. The CDR3 is made up of 19 amino acids. J was trimmed by 2 bases and V by 4 bases; bases with no gene match: 13. CDR3 sequence (DNA): TGTGCCAGCAGTTCCCCGACGGGGACAGGGGGAGATGGCAATCAGCCCCAGCATTTT. Encoded protein: CASSSPTGTGGDGNQPQHF.